Shown below are 26 T cell receptor beta chains from a single sample sequenced in a study of cytomegalovirus exposure and HLA in healthy donors. Assay used: immunoSEQ multiplex PCR; TCRdb lists only in-frame clones, some missing. The sample lists about 130,000 clones, 75% to 90% seen once, with roughly 9.3% in the top ten. Sequenced input: PBMCs. Every receptor here comes from a woman aged 18-30 years in good health and CMV-seropositive.

The chain recombines TRBV7-9 with TRBJ1-6, with 8 bases fitting TRBD1. Germline values: CDR1 SEHNR, CDR2 FQNEAQ (reference sequence). After removal of 6 bases from V and 7 bases from J, the junction contained 11 bases not matched to a gene. This CDR3 region has 16 residues. CDR3 sequence: CASSSPGGQVNSPLHF. The DNA for the CDR3 is TGTGCCAGCAGTTCCCCAGGGGGACAGGTCAATTCACCCCTCCACTTT.

The CDR3 region has the DNA TGTGCCAGCAGCCGATACGGTGACTATGGCTACACCTTC. Translating it yields CASSRYGDYGYTF. The chain joins TRBV7-9 to TRBJ1-2, with no clear D. V lost 5 bases, J lost 3 bases, and 10 bases lay in between. The germline CDR1 and CDR2 sequences are SEHNR and FQNEAQ (reference sequence). This CDR3 contains 13 residues.

This sequence joins TRBV7-9 and TRBJ1-4; D is ambiguous. Germline CDR1 reads SEHNR; CDR2 reads FQNEAQ (reference sequence). Trimming left V 3 bases short and J 1 base short, with 9 bases between. The CDR3 contains 15 residues. Here the CDR3 reads CASSLYRETNEKLFF. The CDR3 DNA reads TGTGCCAGCAGCTTGTACCGGGAAACTAATGAAAAACTGTTTTTT.

This clone turned up a few times. V is TRBV18 and J is TRBJ2-2; the match to TRBD1 covers 8 bases. Germline CDR1 reads KGHSH; CDR2 reads LQKENI. V dropped 0 bases and J dropped 4; count of bases not matched to a gene: 10. The CDR3 is 18 amino acids. DNA of the CDR3: TGTGCCAGCTCACCACCGGACAGGGCATTGGAGGGCACCGGGGAGCTGTTTTTT. This sequence encodes CASSPPDRALEGTGELFF.

The V and J genes are TRBV5-1 and TRBJ2-7, with TRBD1 as a possible D gene (7 bases). Germline-derived CDR1 and CDR2 are SGHRS and YFSETQ. CDR3 size: 12 residues. V was trimmed by 9 bases and J by 4 bases, leaving 14 bases between them. The CDR3 is CANPGGSYEQYF. The CDR3 nucleotides read TGCGCCAATCCAGGGGGGTCATACGAGCAGTACTTC.

This chain connects TRBV7-2 to TRBJ1-1, with D maybe TRBD1 (6 bases). This CDR3 is built from 14 residues. V was trimmed by 1 base and J by 4 bases, leaving 10 bases between them. The germline V gene has CDR1 SGHTA and CDR2 FQGNSA. The CDR3 coding sequence is TGTGCCAGCAGCTTAGACAGGGCGGGCACTGAAGCTTTCTTT. Translated, it gives CASSLDRAGTEAFF.

The CDR3 region is CASRIREDYGYTF. CDR3 DNA sequence: TGTGCCAGCAGGATCAGGGAGGACTATGGCTACACCTTC. The chain combines TRBV7-2 with TRBJ1-2; tentative D call: TRBD1 (5 bases). The germline V gene encodes CDR1 SGHTA and CDR2 FQGNSA. Trimming took off 6 bases at V and 3 bases at J, with 11 bases between the two ends. The CDR3 runs to 13 residues.

This clone was recorded only once. The chain recombines TRBV5-5 with TRBJ2-2; tentative D call: TRBD1 (5 bases). V shed 4 bases and J shed 5 bases, with 12 bases lying between them. Looked up from germline, CDR1 is SGHKS and CDR2 is YYEKEE (reference sequence). The CDR3 consists of 14 residues. CDR3: CASSVNQGTGELFF. The CDR3 DNA reads as TGTGCCAGCAGCGTCAATCAGGGTACCGGGGAGCTGTTTTTT.

This chain joins TRBV27 and TRBJ2-5; 9 bases map to TRBD1. The length of the CDR3 is 16 residues. Germline CDR1 MNHEY, CDR2 SMNVEV (reference sequence). Unmatched junction bases numbered 9, after V lost 7 bases and J lost 0 bases. The CDR3 here is CASKTGGSGNQETQYF. CDR3 nucleotides: TGTGCCAGCAAGACAGGGGGGTCCGGAAACCAAGAGACCCAGTACTTC.

The rearrangement joins TRBV11-2 to TRBJ1-5; tentatively, D is TRBD1 (6 bases). V was cut by 5 bases and J by 0 bases, with 11 bases left in between. Germline assignment: CDR1 SGHAT and CDR2 FQNNGV. The CDR3 is made up of 15 amino acids. The CDR3 nucleotides read TGTGCCAGCAGCCTCGGACAGAGTAGCAATCAGCCCCAGCATTTT. Its translation: CASSLGQSSNQPQHF. Drawing the rest from reference TRBV11-2 and TRBJ1-5, the complete variable domain is EAGVAQSPRYKIIEKRQSVAFWCNPISGHATLYWYQQILGQGPKLLIQFQNNGVVDDSQLPKDRFSAERLKGVDSTLKIQPAKLEDSAVYLCASSLGQSSNQPQHFGDGTRLSIL.

In this sample, this clone turned up once. The chain employs TRBV19 and TRBJ1-2; 8 nucleotides match TRBD1. V shed 5 bases and J 5 bases; nucleotides not matched to a gene: 4. This CDR3 is 13 amino acids long. Germline V CDR1 and CDR2: LNHDA, SQIVND (reference sequence). The DNA of the CDR3 is TGTGCCAGTAGTCCCCGGGACAGGTATGGCTACACCTTC. Translated, it gives CASSPRDRYGYTF.

The V gene is TRBV5-1, the J gene TRBJ2-1; D might be TRBD2 (7 bases). This CDR3 spans 18 amino acids. Trimming removed 4 bases at V and 3 bases at J, with 23 bases between. Germline V CDR1 and CDR2: SGHRS, YFSETQ. The CDR3 DNA reads as TGCGCCAGCAGCCCGCGGGTCGGGGGGCATTCCTTCTACAATGAGCAGTTCTTC. Its translation: CASSPRVGGHSFYNEQFF.

This rearrangement joins TRBV28 to TRBJ2-5; 7 positions agree with TRBD1. V gave up 7 bases and J gave up 2 bases; unmatched junction bases: 7. This CDR3 region has 14 residues. Germline values: CDR1 MDHEN, CDR2 SYDVKM. The CDR3 reads CASTIRQGQETQYF. The CDR3 DNA reads TGTGCCAGCACCATCCGACAGGGACAAGAGACCCAGTACTTC.

This chain's CDR3 is CASLGLAVPETQYF. CDR3 sequence (DNA): TGTGCCAGCCTTGGGCTAGCGGTTCCGGAGACCCAGTACTTC. V gene TRBV28 combines with J gene TRBJ2-5, with 7 bases lining up with TRBD2. The germline V gene encodes CDR1 MDHEN and CDR2 SYDVKM. The CDR3 is 14 amino acids. Germline trimming cut 8 bases from V and 5 bases from J; bases unmatched to any gene: 11.

This chain uses TRBV7-9 with TRBJ2-6; 10 bases align to TRBD1. The CDR3 totals 17 residues. The J segment lost 3 bases and the V segment lost 5 bases, leaving 7 bases of the junction unmatched. Germline loops: CDR1 SEHNR, CDR2 FQNEAQ (reference sequence). CDR3 in amino acids: CASSRSTGGGGANVLTF. CDR3 in DNA: TGTGCCAGCAGCCGTTCGACAGGGGGCGGTGGGGCCAACGTCCTGACTTTC.

The chain combines TRBV9 with TRBJ2-1; D possibly corresponds to TRBD2 (6 bases). In germline, CDR1 is SGDLS, CDR2 YYNGEE. Trimming took 3 bases from V and 7 from J, leaving 20 bases between them. This CDR3 has 16 amino acids. This chain's CDR3 is CASSAPSGPAFNEQFF. CDR3 in DNA: TGTGCCAGCAGCGCTCCCAGCGGGCCGGCTTTTAATGAGCAGTTCTTC.

This chain connects TRBV6-1 to TRBJ2-5, with 10 bases that match TRBD2. The J segment lost 5 bases and the V segment lost 7 bases, leaving 10 bases of the junction unmatched. The CDR3 covers 15 residues. CDR1 is MNHNS, CDR2 SASEGT, per germline. The CDR3 reads CASILLSGGQETQYF. CDR3 bases: TGTGCCAGCATTTTACTTAGCGGGGGGCAGGAGACCCAGTACTTC.

The V gene is TRBV9, the J gene TRBJ2-7; 9 bases align to TRBD1. J was trimmed by 4 bases and V by 4 bases; bases with no gene match: 6. Looked up from germline, CDR1 is SGDLS and CDR2 is YYNGEE. The CDR3 contains 14 residues. The CDR3 bases are TGTGCCAGCAGCATTGACAGGGGGGCGTACGAGCAGTACTTC. Protein: CASSIDRGAYEQYF. The variable domain in full, with the rest retrieved from reference TRBV9 and TRBJ2-7, is DSGVTQTPKHLITATGQRVTLRCSPRSGDLSVYWYQQSLDQGLQFLIQYYNGEERAKGNILERFSAQQFPDLHSELNLSSLELGDSALYFCASSIDRGAYEQYFGPGTRLTVT.

The rearrangement uses TRBV6-5 and TRBJ2-7; TRBD1 aligns across 7 bases. The CDR3 consists of 14 residues. The V segment lost 7 bases and the J segment 3 bases; nucleotides outside the gene matches: 9. Germline V CDR1 and CDR2: MNHEY, SVGAGI. The CDR3 DNA follows: TGTGCCAGCACCCCAAGGGGGCAAATCTACGAGCAGTACTTC. As protein: CASTPRGQIYEQYF.

Only a few counts were recorded for this clone. The chain uses TRBV5-4 and TRBJ1-4, with D possibly matching TRBD1 (5 bases). Looked up from germline, CDR1 is SGHNT and CDR2 is YYREEE (reference sequence). The CDR3 spans 14 residues. V lost 0 bases and J 4 bases, leaving 7 bases between the germline ends. This chain's CDR3 is CASSLEGLNEKLFF. The CDR3 DNA sequence: TGTGCCAGCAGCTTGGAGGGACTTAATGAAAAACTGTTTTTT. Filled out from reference TRBV5-4 and TRBJ1-4, the complete variable domain reads ETGVTQSPTHLIKTRGQQVTLRCSSQSGHNTVSWYQQALGQGPQFIFQYYREEENGRGNFPPRFSGLQFPNYSSELNVNALELDDSALYLCASSLEGLNEKLFFGSGTQLSVL.

This chain uses TRBV5-4 with TRBJ2-1; 8 bases map to TRBD2. CDR1 and CDR2 (germline): SGHNT, YYREEE (reference sequence). Trimming cost V 7 bases and J 8 bases; bases outside gene matches: 14. The length of the CDR3 is 15 residues. In nucleotides, the CDR3 is TGTGCCAGCCATAGGGGAGCGGGGGAAGTCTATGAGCAGTTCTTC. It translates to CASHRGAGEVYEQFF.

In its sample, this clone was seen once. The chain combines TRBV7-2 with TRBJ1-4, with D perhaps matching TRBD1 (6 bases). The CDR3 sequence is 17 residues long. Trimming left V 5 bases short and J 0 bases short, with 16 bases between. The germline V gene has CDR1 SGHTA and CDR2 FQGNSA. CDR3 sequence (DNA): TGTGCCAGCAGCCGTTCGGGGGGGCGCCCAACTAATGAAAAACTGTTTTTT. Amino acid sequence: CASSRSGGRPTNEKLFF.

The chain uses TRBV11-2 and TRBJ1-2; 7 positions agree with TRBD1. This CDR3 has 15 amino acids. Germline-derived CDR1 and CDR2 are SGHAT and FQNNGV. The V segment lost 8 bases and the J segment 8 bases; nucleotides outside the gene matches: 17. The CDR3: CASFLSAGGPGGYTF. The CDR3 region has the DNA TGTGCCAGCTTCTTAAGTGCAGGGGGGCCCGGCGGCTACACCTTC.

The V call is TRBV27, the J call TRBJ2-2; TRBD1 agrees at 7 bases. The CDR3 runs 17 residues. Germline values: CDR1 MNHEY, CDR2 SMNVEV (reference sequence). J was trimmed by 5 bases and V by 6 bases; bases with no gene match: 15. In DNA form, the CDR3 reads TGTGCCAGCAGCTTACAGGGGACAAAGAAAGGGACCGGGGAGCTGTTTTTT. It codes for CASSLQGTKKGTGELFF.

This chain joins TRBV9 and TRBJ1-6; possible D gene TRBD1, 5 bases. Per the germline V gene, CDR1 is SGDLS and CDR2 is YYNGEE. This CDR3 has 15 residues. V was shortened by 4 bases and J by 5 bases, with 13 bases between the two germline ends. CDR3 loop: CASSTKGLNNSPLHF. DNA for the CDR3: TGTGCCAGCAGCACCAAGGGGTTGAATAATTCACCCCTCCACTTT.

The genes are TRBV29-1 and TRBJ2-1, with a tentative D call TRBD2 (6 bases). The CDR3 consists of 14 residues. Germline V gives CDR1 SQVTM, CDR2 ANQGSEA. Deletions cut 6 bases from V and 0 bases from J, with 12 bases between. In nucleotides, the CDR3 is TGCAGCGTGGGACTCCGGAGCTCCTACAATGAGCAGTTCTTC. Translated, it gives CSVGLRSSYNEQFF.